These 11 T cell receptor beta chains were all obtained from the same sample, sequenced in a study of T cells in Graves' hyperthyroidism and ophthalmopathy. It was RNA transcripts that yielded the amplified TCR beta CDR3 regions. RT-PCR in the first round (using the HTBI primer set) targeted the TCR CDR3. From the multiplex PCR reads, TCRdb called clonotypes with MiXCR, one entry per CDR3 protein. The sample has about 530,000 distinct CDR3 sequences, roughly 18% seen once; the top ten hold 15% to 20%. The sample comprised blood. The origin of the receptors is a woman aged 18-29 years with Graves' ophthalmopathy.

CDR3 DNA: TGCAGTGCTAGGGTGGGGGGGACATATAATTCACCCCTCCACTTT. Its translation: CSARVGGTYNSPLHF. This rearrangement joins TRBV20-1 to TRBJ1-6; D is possibly TRBD1 (6 bases). The V end lost 3 bases, the J end lost 4 bases, and 13 bases lay between the germline ends. The CDR3 runs 15 residues. Germline V gene data show CDR1 as DFQATT and CDR2 as SNEGSKA (reference sequence).

Worth noting for this clonotype: The junction departs from the called germline gene at one end, perhaps through a read error. The chain has TRBV6-1 and TRBJ1-3; no clear D. Per the germline V gene, CDR1 is MNHNS and CDR2 is SASEGT. This CDR3 has 16 amino acids. The CDR3 protein is CASSEEWYNSGNTIYF. The DNA for the CDR3 is TGTGCCAGCAGCGAAGAATGGTATAACTCTGGAAACACCATATATTTT.

This chain links TRBV19 with TRBJ1-5; D not certain. Germline V gene sequence: CDR1 LNHDA, CDR2 SQIVND (reference sequence). The V end was cut by 10 bases, the J end by 1 base, with 17 bases between. The CDR3 loop spans 15 amino acids. The CDR3 loop reads CATIGPHGSNQPQHF. The DNA of the CDR3 is TGTGCCACCATTGGTCCCCACGGGAGCAATCAGCCCCAGCATTTT.

This clonotype was seen a handful of times. The V and J genes are TRBV29-1 and TRBJ2-7, with D possibly TRBD2 on 7 matching bases. The CDR3 extends over 15 amino acids. Germline V lookup: CDR1 SQVTM, CDR2 ANQGSEA. CDR3: CIPLGGQRLAGEQYF. The CDR3 bases are TGCATCCCCCTCGGCGGACAGAGACTAGCCGGCGAGCAGTACTTC.

This clonotype was observed many times. The V gene is TRBV28, the J gene TRBJ1-6; D unresolved. The CDR3 length is 16 residues. V was pared by 6 bases and J by 6 bases, with 18 bases between. From germline, CDR1 is MDHEN and CDR2 SYDVKM. The CDR3 region is CASRWAPPSRNSPLHF. The DNA of the CDR3 is TGTGCCAGCAGATGGGCACCGCCCTCTCGTAATTCACCCCTCCACTTT.

This clonotype was found a few times. The chain carries TRBV6-5 and TRBJ2-7; maybe TRBD2 (5 bases). V gave up 2 bases and J gave up 4 bases, with 12 bases separating them. The germline gives CDR1 MNHEY, CDR2 SVGAGI. CDR3 length equals 14 residues. DNA for the CDR3: TGTGCCAGCAGTTACGCTAGCAGACGGTACGAGCAGTACTTC. Translated, it gives CASSYASRRYEQYF.

This clonotype was picked up many times. This sequence joins TRBV6-1 and TRBJ1-1, with D possibly being TRBD1 (5 bases). This CDR3 spans 15 amino acids. V shed 2 bases and J shed 0 bases, with 10 bases lying between them. The germline V gene encodes CDR1 MNHNS and CDR2 SASEGT. CDR3: CASSEQGAMNTEAFF. Written as DNA, the CDR3 is TGTGCCAGCAGTGAACAGGGCGCAATGAACACTGAAGCTTTCTTT.

Many counts were recorded for this clonotype. The V gene is TRBV19, the J gene TRBJ2-5; 9 nucleotides align to TRBD1. Germline CDR1 reads LNHDA; CDR2 reads SQIVND (reference sequence). The CDR3 loop spans 17 amino acids. V was clipped by 3 bases and J by 5 bases; unmatched bases: 13. CDR3 sequence (DNA): TGTGCCAGTAGTATCCTCTCCGGGACAGGGACCAGGGAGACCCAGTACTTC. Its translation: CASSILSGTGTRETQYF.

The V and J genes are TRBV6-2 or TRBV6-3 and TRBJ1-4; 8 positions match TRBD1. V lost 2 bases to trimming and J lost 4 bases; unmatched junction nucleotides: 9. The CDR3 has 17 residues. Germline V lookup: CDR1 MNHEY, CDR2 SVGEGT. The CDR3 DNA sequence: TGTGCCAGCAGTTACGGACAGGGAACGGGGGGTAATGAAAAACTGTTTTTT. Translating gives CASSYGQGTGGNEKLFF.

The chain links TRBV19 to TRBJ1-1; TRBD1 is a possible D gene (6 bases). Trimming took off 6 bases at V and 1 base at J, with 9 bases between the two ends. Germline CDR1 reads LNHDA; CDR2 reads SQIVND (reference sequence). There are 13 residues in the CDR3. The CDR3 here is CASSEDRNTEAFF. The CDR3 DNA reads as TGTGCCAGTAGCGAGGACAGGAACACTGAAGCTTTCTTT.

The chain uses TRBV15 and TRBJ2-7; D remains unclear. CDR3 length: 17 residues. The V gene lost 3 bases and the J gene lost 1 base, with 19 bases spanning the gap. Germline lookup yields CDR1 LNHNV and CDR2 YYDKDF (reference sequence). CDR3 in amino acids: CATSSQDRYDSSYEQYF. CDR3 sequence (DNA): TGTGCCACCAGCAGCCAGGATAGGTATGATAGTTCCTACGAGCAGTACTTC.